A selection of T cell receptor beta chains follows, all from one sample in a study of T cells after yellow fever vaccination. TCRdb used MiXCR to reprocess the 5' RACE reads, holding one entry per CDR3 protein. This sample yields some 300,000 distinct CDR3 sequences, of which roughly 9% are seen a single time; about 3.5% belongs to the top ten. Sequencing was performed on CD4+ T cells sorted from PBMCs, taken 5 days after the yellow fever booster vaccination. Source of these receptors: a man between 18 and 35 years old who received the YFV17D yellow fever vaccine. Each CDR3 is given with its conserved first and last residue. Fields, in order: D gene, clone size, V gene, J gene, CDR3 DNA, CDR3 protein. D genes are given only for firm matches. Size tells how often a clone was seen (once, few, many) or the class of an expanded clone, and some rows leave it out.

TRBD2	many	TRBV4-2	TRBJ2-1	TGTGCCAGCAGCCAAGCCGGGACTAGCGGGTGGTTGGAGCAGTTCTTC	CASSQAGTSGWLEQFF
TRBD2	few	TRBV6-2/TRBV6-3	TRBJ2-1	TGTGCCAGCAGTTCGGCTAGCGGGGGGGAGTATGAGCAGTTCTTC	CASSSASGGEYEQFF
.	.	TRBV5-5	TRBJ1-1	TGTGCCAGCAGCTTACAGTCGAACCGGGCAGCCACTGAAGCTTTCTTT	CASSLQSNRAATEAFF
TRBD1	.	TRBV18	TRBJ2-7	TGTGCCAGCTCCGAGACAGGGAACCCCTACGAGCAGTACTTC	CASSETGNPYEQYF
.	.	TRBV12-3/TRBV12-4	TRBJ1-1	TGTGCCAGCAGTTCCATTGGCACTGAAGCTTTCTTT	CASSSIGTEAFF
TRBD1	few	TRBV11-2	TRBJ1-1	TGTGCCAGCAGCGCAACGGGACAGGTCCCTGAAGCTTTCTTT	CASSATGQVPEAFF
.	few	TRBV5-1	TRBJ2-5	TGCGCCAGCAGCAAAGAGGACAGTCAAGAGACCCAGTACTTC	CASSKEDSQETQYF
.	many	TRBV14	TRBJ1-1	TGTGCCAGCAGCCTGGACACTTGGGGCACTGAAGCTTTCTTT	CASSLDTWGTEAFF
TRBD1	.	TRBV4-1	TRBJ1-6	TGCGCCAGCAGCCAACGTGACAGGGGTAATTCACCCCTCCACTTT	CASSQRDRGNSPLHF
.	.	TRBV12-3/TRBV12-4	TRBJ1-2	TGTGCCAGCAGTTCCTTTATTAACTATGGCTACACCTTC	CASSSFINYGYTF
.	.	TRBV4-1	TRBJ1-1	TGCGCCAGCAGCCACCCTCAACAGGGGAACACTGAAGCTTTCTTT	CASSHPQQGNTEAFF
.	few	TRBV10-3	TRBJ1-1	TGTGCCATCAGTGAGCCAGGACAGAAAGGCGCTTTCTTT	CAISEPGQKGAFF
.	few	TRBV7-2	TRBJ1-5	TGTGCCAGCAGCTCGGGAGGGATACCCAGCAATCAGCCCCAGCATTTT	CASSSGGIPSNQPQHF
.	few	TRBV19	TRBJ1-5	TGTGCCAGTAGCGGACAGTGGAGCAATCAGCCCCAGCATTTT	CASSGQWSNQPQHF
.	few	TRBV9	TRBJ1-1	TGTGCCAGCAGCGTAGGGGTGGACCCACAGGCTACAATGAACACTGAAGCTTTCTTT	CASSVGVDPQATMNTEAFF
.	.	TRBV10-3	TRBJ2-3	TGTGCCACCTCAAGGTCTAGCACAGATACGCAGTATTTT	CATSRSSTDTQYF
.	.	TRBV7-8	TRBJ2-1	TGTGCCAGCAGCTTAAGACGTGGCCCGCTAACCCTAAGTGAGCAGTTCTTC	CASSLRRGPLTLSEQFF
.	.	TRBV2	TRBJ1-1	TGTGCCGCAGGGGACACTGAAGCTTTCTTT	CAAGDTEAFF
.	few	TRBV5-1	TRBJ1-5	TGCGCCAGCCCCCCGCTACAGCCCCAGCATTTT	CASPPLQPQHF
.	.	TRBV12-3/TRBV12-4	TRBJ2-7	TGTGCCAGCAGTCCACAGGGACGACTCTCCTACGAGCAGTACTTC	CASSPQGRLSYEQYF
.	few	TRBV25-1	TRBJ2-1	TGTGCCAGCAGTGATCGACAAACACGGTACAATGAGCAGTTCTTC	CASSDRQTRYNEQFF
.	.	TRBV5-1	TRBJ1-1	TGCGCCAGCAGCTTGGAGTGGGCAGGGAACACTGAAGCTTTCTTT	CASSLEWAGNTEAFF
.	few	TRBV12-3/TRBV12-4	TRBJ2-7	TGTGCCAGCAGTTTACGGGCAACAGGACCCTACGAGCAGTACTTC	CASSLRATGPYEQYF
.	.	TRBV5-1	TRBJ1-1	TGCGCCAGCAGTCGGGAACTGAACGCTGAAGCTTTCTTT	CASSRELNAEAFF
.	.	TRBV2	TRBJ1-1	TGTGCCAGCAGTGGATTTGGGGGTGAAACTGAAGCTTTCTTT	CASSGFGGETEAFF
.	few	TRBV5-5	TRBJ1-2	TGTGCCAGCAGCAAGGGTCGGCAGGCTATGGCTACACCGGCACTTACCTTC	CASSKGRQAMATPALTF
TRBD1	many	TRBV5-5	TRBJ1-1	TGTGCCAGCAGCTTAGGGGGCTGGGGCACTGAAGCTTTCTTT	CASSLGGWGTEAFF
TRBD2	.	TRBV5-4	TRBJ2-2	TGTGCCAGCAGCTTGACTAGCGGGGGGGCTGTCACCGGGGAGCTGTTTTTT	CASSLTSGGAVTGELFF
.	.	TRBV5-1	TRBJ2-5	TGCGCCAGCAGCTTGGGACTAACAGAGACCCAGTACTTC	CASSLGLTETQYF
.	many	TRBV12-3/TRBV12-4	TRBJ2-2	TGTGCCAGCACCCTTTACGGGGGAAGAACCGGGGAGCTGTTTTTT	CASTLYGGRTGELFF
TRBD1	few	TRBV20-1	TRBJ1-6	TGCAGTGCCAGCCGACAGGGTTGGAATTCACCCCTCCACTTT	CSASRQGWNSPLHF
.	.	TRBV5-4	TRBJ1-1	TGTGCCAGCAGCGAGGTCGGAGGGGACACTGAAGCTTTCTTT	CASSEVGGDTEAFF
.	few	TRBV5-1	TRBJ1-5	TGCGCCAGCAGCTTGGACTCTCTCGGTCAGCCCCAGCATTTT	CASSLDSLGQPQHF
.	many	TRBV4-2	TRBJ2-1	TGTGCCAGCAGCCTCGGTTTGTCCTACAATGAGCAGTTCTTC	CASSLGLSYNEQFF
TRBD2	.	TRBV18	TRBJ2-7	TGTGCCAGCTCACCATTCGAGCGGGGGCTTTCCTACGAGCAGTACTTC	CASSPFERGLSYEQYF
TRBD2	many	TRBV10-1	TRBJ2-3	TGCGCCAGCAGTGTCGGACTAGCGGGGCGAGATACGCAGTATTTT	CASSVGLAGRDTQYF
.	few	TRBV7-2	TRBJ1-2	TGTGCCAGCAGCTTAGGTAGGAGCAGGGAGGACTACACCTTC	CASSLGRSREDYTF
.	.	TRBV5-1	TRBJ2-1	TGCGCCAGCAGGTCTACGAACAGTGAGCAGTTCTTC	CASRSTNSEQFF
.	few	TRBV4-2	TRBJ2-7	TGTGCCAGCAGCCAAGACGGGCGGGCATGGGGGGCCTACGAGCAGTACTTC	CASSQDGRAWGAYEQYF
TRBD2	.	TRBV7-9	TRBJ2-2	TGTGCCAGCATCGGTAGCGGGGGGGCGAACACCGGGGAGCTGTTTTTT	CASIGSGGANTGELFF
TRBD1	many	TRBV7-2	TRBJ2-7	TGTGCCAGCAGCTTAACTGGGACAGGGGGCTACGAGCAGTACTTC	CASSLTGTGGYEQYF
.	many	TRBV6-5	TRBJ1-4	TGTGCCACCGGGACCGGGATCAGGGAAAAACTGTTTTTT	CATGTGIREKLFF
.	many	TRBV7-9	TRBJ1-5	TGTGCCAGCAGTACCGGTAATCAGCCCCAGCATTTT	CASSTGNQPQHF
TRBD1	.	TRBV28	TRBJ1-1	TGTGCCAGCAGTTTGACAGGGCCATCGAACACTGAAGCTTTCTTT	CASSLTGPSNTEAFF
.	.	TRBV20-1	TRBJ2-1	TGCAGTGCTCGGAGAAGCTCCTACAATGAGCAGTTCTTC	CSARRSSYNEQFF
TRBD1	.	TRBV4-2	TRBJ2-6	TGTGCCAGCAGCCAAGGACAGGGTTCTAGCTCTGGGGCCAACGTCCTGACTTTC	CASSQGQGSSSGANVLTF
.	many	TRBV7-2	TRBJ1-5	TGTGCCAGCAGCTCGGTAGGAAATCAGCCCCAGCATTTT	CASSSVGNQPQHF
.	many	TRBV7-9	TRBJ2-2	TGTGCCAGCAGCTTACAAGGGGTGGCCGGGGAGCTGTTTTTT	CASSLQGVAGELFF
.	.	TRBV5-5	TRBJ2-2	TGTGCCAGCAGCCCGCGCCAGGCCGGGGAGCTGTTTTTT	CASSPRQAGELFF
.	few	TRBV29-1	TRBJ2-3	TGCAGCCTTGACTATATGGATACGCAGTATTTT	CSLDYMDTQYF
.	many	TRBV11-2	TRBJ1-4	TGTGCCAGCGGCCGGGTTCCTCGGGATGAAAAACTGTTTTTT	CASGRVPRDEKLFF
.	.	TRBV4-3	TRBJ2-2	TGCGCCAGCAGCCAAGAACAGGCCGGGGAGCTGTTTTTT	CASSQEQAGELFF
.	few	TRBV7-6	TRBJ2-3	TGTGCCAGCAGCTTAGAATACAGGTCCGGCACAGATACGCAGTATTTT	CASSLEYRSGTDTQYF